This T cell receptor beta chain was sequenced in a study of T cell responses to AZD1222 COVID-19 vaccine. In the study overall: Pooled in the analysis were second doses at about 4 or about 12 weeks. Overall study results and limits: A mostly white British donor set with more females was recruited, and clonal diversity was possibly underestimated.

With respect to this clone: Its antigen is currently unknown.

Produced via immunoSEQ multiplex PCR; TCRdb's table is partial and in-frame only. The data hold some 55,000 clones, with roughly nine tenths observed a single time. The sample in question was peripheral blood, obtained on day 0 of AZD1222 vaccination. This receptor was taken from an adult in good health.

CDR3 sequence: CASSLARAYEQYF. The CDR3 coding sequence is TGTGCCAGCAGCTTAGCGAGGGCCTACGAGCAGTACTTC. V gene TRBV7-9 combines with J gene TRBJ2-7; perhaps TRBD2 as D (5 bases). The germline V gene has CDR1 SEHNR and CDR2 FQNEAQ (reference sequence). This CDR3 spans 13 amino acids. The V gene lost 0 bases and the J gene lost 2 bases, with 5 bases spanning the gap.